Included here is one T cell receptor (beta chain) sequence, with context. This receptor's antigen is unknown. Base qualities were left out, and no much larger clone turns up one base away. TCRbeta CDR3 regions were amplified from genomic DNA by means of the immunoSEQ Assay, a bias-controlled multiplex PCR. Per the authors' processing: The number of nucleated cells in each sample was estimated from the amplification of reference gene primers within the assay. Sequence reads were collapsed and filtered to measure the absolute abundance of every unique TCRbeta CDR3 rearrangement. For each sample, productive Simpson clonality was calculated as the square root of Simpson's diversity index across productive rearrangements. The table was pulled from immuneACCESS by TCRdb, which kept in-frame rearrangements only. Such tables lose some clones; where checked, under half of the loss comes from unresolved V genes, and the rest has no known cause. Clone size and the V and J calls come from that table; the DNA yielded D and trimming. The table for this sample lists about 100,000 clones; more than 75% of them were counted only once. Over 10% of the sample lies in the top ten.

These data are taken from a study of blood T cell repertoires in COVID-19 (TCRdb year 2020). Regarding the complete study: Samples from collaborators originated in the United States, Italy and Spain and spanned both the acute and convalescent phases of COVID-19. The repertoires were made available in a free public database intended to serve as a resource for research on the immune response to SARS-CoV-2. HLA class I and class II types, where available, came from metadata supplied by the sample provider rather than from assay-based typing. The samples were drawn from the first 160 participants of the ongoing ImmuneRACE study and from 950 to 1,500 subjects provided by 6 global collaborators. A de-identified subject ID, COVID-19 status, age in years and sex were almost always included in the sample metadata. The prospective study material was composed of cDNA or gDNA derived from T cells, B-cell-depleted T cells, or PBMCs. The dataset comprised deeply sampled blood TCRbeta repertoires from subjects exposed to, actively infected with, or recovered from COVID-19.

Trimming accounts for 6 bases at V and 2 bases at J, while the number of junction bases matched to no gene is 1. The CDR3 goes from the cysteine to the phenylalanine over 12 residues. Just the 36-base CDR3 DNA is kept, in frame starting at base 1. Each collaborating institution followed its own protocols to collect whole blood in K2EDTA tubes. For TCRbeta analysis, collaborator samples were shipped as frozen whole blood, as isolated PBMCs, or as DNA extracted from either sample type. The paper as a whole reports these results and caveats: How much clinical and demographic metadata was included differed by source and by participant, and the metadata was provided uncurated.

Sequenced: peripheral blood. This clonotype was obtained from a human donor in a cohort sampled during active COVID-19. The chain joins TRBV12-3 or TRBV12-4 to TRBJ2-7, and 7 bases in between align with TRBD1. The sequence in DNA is TGTGCCAGCAGAACAGGGGCCTACGAGCAGTACTTC. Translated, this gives CASRTGAYEQYF.